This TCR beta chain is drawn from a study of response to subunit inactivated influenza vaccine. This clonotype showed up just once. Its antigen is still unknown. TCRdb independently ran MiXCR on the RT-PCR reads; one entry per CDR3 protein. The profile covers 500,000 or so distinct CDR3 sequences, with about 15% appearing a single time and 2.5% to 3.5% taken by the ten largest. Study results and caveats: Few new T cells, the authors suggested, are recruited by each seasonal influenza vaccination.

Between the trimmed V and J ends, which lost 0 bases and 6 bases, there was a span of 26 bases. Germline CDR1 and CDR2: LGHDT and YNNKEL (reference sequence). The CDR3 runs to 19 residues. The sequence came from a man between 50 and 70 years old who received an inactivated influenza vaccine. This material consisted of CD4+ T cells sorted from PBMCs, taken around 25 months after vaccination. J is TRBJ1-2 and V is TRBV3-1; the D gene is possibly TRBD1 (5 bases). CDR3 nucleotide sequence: TGTGCCAGCAGCCAAGATGGGGTGGCCCGTCCGAGGGGAGTCGATGGCTACACCTTC. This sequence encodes CASSQDGVARPRGVDGYTF.